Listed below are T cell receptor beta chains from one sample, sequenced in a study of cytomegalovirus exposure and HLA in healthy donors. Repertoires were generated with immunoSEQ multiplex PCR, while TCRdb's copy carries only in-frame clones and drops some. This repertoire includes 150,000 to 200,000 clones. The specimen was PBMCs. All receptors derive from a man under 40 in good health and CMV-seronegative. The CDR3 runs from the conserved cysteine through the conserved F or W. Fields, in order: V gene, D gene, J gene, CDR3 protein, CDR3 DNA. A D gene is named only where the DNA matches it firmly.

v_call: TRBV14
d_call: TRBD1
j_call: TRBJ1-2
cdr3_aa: CASSQRQGSNYGYTF
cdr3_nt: TGTGCCAGCAGCCAACGACAGGGGTCTAACTATGGCTACACCTTC

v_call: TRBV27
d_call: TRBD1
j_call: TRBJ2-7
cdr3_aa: CASSFTPRGRGHEQYF
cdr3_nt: TGTGCCAGCAGTTTCACCCCCCGGGGCAGGGGGCACGAGCAGTACTTC

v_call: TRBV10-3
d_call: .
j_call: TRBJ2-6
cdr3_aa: CAISDMSSGANVLTF
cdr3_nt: TGTGCCATCAGTGATATGAGCTCTGGGGCCAACGTCCTGACTTTC

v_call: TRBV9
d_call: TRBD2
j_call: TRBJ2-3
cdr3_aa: CASSVKAGGRTDTQYF
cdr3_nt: TGTGCCAGCAGCGTTAAAGCGGGGGGCCGCACAGATACGCAGTATTTT

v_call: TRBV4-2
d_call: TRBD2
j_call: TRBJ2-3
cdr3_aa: CASSQDGTSGSSAYERTTDTQYF
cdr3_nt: TGTGCCAGCAGCCAAGATGGGACTAGCGGGAGTAGTGCCTACGAGCGGACCACAGATACGCAGTATTTT

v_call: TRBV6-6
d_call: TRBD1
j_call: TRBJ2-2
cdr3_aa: CATDRGGNPGELFF
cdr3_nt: TGTGCCACCGACAGGGGGGGGAACCCCGGGGAGCTGTTTTTT

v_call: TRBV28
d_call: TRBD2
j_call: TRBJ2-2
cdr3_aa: CASSLGGRSNTGELFF
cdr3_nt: TGTGCCAGCAGTTTAGGCGGGAGAAGTAACACCGGGGAGCTGTTTTTT

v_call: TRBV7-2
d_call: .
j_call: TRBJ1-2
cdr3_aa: CASSSGYYGYTF
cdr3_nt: TGTGCCAGCAGCTCCGGGTACTATGGCTACACCTTC

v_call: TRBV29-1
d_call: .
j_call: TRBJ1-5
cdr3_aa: CSVGGLNQPQHF
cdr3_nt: TGCAGCGTTGGAGGGTTAAATCAGCCCCAGCATTTT

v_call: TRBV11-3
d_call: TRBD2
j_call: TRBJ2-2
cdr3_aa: CASSYPRGGPNTGELFF
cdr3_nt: TGTGCCAGCAGTTACCCCCGGGGGGGACCGAACACCGGGGAGCTGTTTTTT

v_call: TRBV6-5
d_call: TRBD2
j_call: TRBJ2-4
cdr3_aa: CASSHGTTAKNIQYF
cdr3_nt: TGTGCCAGCAGTCACGGGACTACAGCCAAAAACATTCAGTACTTC

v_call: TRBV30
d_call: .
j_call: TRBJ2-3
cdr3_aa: CAWSGRRADTQYF
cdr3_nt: TGTGCCTGGAGTGGCCGTCGGGCAGATACGCAGTATTTT

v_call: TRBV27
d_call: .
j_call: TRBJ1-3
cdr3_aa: CATQGGSGNTIYF
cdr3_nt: TGTGCCACCCAGGGAGGGTCTGGAAACACCATATATTTT

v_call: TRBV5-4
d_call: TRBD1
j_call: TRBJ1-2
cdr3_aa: CASSLDGTGGGYGYTF
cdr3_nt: TGTGCCAGCAGTCTTGACGGGACAGGGGGCGGCTATGGCTACACCTTC

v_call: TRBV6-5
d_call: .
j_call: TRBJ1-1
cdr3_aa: CASSYSTRDTEAFF
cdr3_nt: TGTGCCAGCAGTTACTCGACCAGGGACACTGAAGCTTTCTTT

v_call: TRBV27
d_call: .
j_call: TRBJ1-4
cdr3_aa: CASSPPGRREKLFF
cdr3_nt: TGTGCCAGCAGCCCTCCTGGGAGGCGGGAAAAACTGTTTTTT

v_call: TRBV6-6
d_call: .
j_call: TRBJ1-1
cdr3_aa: CASNKQGTEAFF
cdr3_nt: TGTGCCAGCAATAAACAGGGCACTGAAGCCTTCTTT

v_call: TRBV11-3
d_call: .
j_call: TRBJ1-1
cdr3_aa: CASSVQDLTEAFF
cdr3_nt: TGTGCCAGCAGCGTTCAGGATCTCACTGAAGCTTTCTTT

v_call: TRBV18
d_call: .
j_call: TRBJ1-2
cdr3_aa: CASSPAEQRSYGYTF
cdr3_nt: TGTGCCAGCTCACCAGCTGAACAGAGAAGCTATGGCTACACCTTC

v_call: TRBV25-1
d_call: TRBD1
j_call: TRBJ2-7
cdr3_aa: CATQGAGTSYEQYF
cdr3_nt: TGTGCCACACAGGGGGCAGGGACCTCCTACGAGCAGTACTTC

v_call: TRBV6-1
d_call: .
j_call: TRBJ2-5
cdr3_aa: CAHSGDQETQYF
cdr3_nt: TGTGCCCACTCCGGTGACCAAGAGACCCAGTACTTC

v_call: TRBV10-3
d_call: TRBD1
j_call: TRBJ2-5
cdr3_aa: CAIRTGGGETQYF
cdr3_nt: TGTGCCATCAGAACAGGGGGCGGCGAGACCCAGTACTTC

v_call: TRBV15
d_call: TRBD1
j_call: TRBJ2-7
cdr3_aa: CATSIGQGEQYF
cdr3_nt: TGTGCCACCAGCATTGGACAGGGCGAGCAGTACTTC

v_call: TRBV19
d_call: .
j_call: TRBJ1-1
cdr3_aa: CASSGSGGRYTEAFF
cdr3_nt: TGTGCCAGTAGCGGTTCGGGGGGCCGGTACACTGAAGCTTTCTTT

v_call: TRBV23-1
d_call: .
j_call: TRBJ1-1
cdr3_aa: CASSQSEGEPEAFF
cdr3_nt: TGCGCCAGCAGTCAATCTGAGGGAGAGCCTGAAGCTTTCTTT

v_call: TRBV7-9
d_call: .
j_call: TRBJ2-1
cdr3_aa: CASSSPVTSLANEQFF
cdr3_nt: TGTGCCAGCAGCTCCCCAGTGACTAGTCTTGCCAATGAGCAGTTCTTC

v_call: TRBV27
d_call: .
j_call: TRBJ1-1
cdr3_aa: CASSSHTGTEAFF
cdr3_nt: TGTGCCAGCAGTTCCCATACTGGTACTGAAGCTTTCTTT

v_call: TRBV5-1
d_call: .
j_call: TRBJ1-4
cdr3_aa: CASSPGGGEKLFF
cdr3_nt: TGCGCCAGCAGCCCCGGGGGTGGGGAAAAACTGTTTTTT

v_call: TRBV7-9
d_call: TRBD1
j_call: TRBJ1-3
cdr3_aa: CASSRQGRSGNTIYF
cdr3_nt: TGTGCCAGCAGTCGACAGGGCCGCTCTGGAAACACCATATATTTT

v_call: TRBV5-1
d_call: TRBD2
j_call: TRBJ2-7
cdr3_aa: CASSFLTSGGYEQYF
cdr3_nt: TGCGCCAGCAGCTTCCTGACTAGCGGGGGCTACGAGCAGTACTTC

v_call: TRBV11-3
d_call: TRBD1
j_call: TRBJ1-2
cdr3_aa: CASSTTGRYGYTF
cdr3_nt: TGTGCCAGCAGCACGACAGGGCGCTATGGCTACACCTTC

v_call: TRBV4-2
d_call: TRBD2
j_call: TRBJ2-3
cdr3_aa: CASSQASASGATDTQYF
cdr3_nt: TGTGCCAGCAGCCAAGCATCGGCTAGCGGGGCCACAGATACGCAGTATTTT

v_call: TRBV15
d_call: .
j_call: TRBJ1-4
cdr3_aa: CATSRDRATNEKLFF
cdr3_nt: TGTGCCACCAGCAGAGATCGGGCAACTAATGAAAAACTGTTTTTT

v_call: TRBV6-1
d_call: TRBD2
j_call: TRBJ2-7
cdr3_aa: CASRSSGRAYEQYF
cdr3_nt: TGTGCCAGCAGGTCTAGCGGGAGGGCCTACGAGCAGTACTTC

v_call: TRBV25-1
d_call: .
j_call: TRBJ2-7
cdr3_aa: CASSGPGPGGQYF
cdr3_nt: TGTGCCAGCAGTGGACCCGGACCAGGAGGGCAGTACTTC

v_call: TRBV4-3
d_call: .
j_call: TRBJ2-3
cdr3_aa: CASSQEGGDSTGTDTQYF
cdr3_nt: TGCGCCAGCAGCCAGGAAGGGGGGGACTCCACTGGTACAGATACGCAGTATTTT

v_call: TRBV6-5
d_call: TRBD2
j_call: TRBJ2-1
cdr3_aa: CASSWTGAAGGNEQFF
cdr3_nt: TGTGCCAGCAGTTGGACCGGCGCAGCGGGGGGCAATGAGCAGTTCTTC

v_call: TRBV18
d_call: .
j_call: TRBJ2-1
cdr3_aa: CASSPVRELVDEQFF
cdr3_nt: TGTGCCAGCTCACCCGTCCGAGAACTAGTCGATGAGCAGTTCTTC

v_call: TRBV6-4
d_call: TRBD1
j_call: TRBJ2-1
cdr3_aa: CASSEGGQGTYNEQFF
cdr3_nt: TGTGCCAGCAGTGAAGGTGGACAGGGGACCTACAATGAGCAGTTCTTC

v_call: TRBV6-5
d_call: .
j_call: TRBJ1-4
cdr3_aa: CASSYSTWEKLFF
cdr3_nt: TGTGCCAGCAGTTACTCGACTTGGGAAAAACTGTTTTTT

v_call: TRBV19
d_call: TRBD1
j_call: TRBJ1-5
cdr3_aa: CASSPKGAYSNQPQHF
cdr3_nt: TGTGCCAGTAGTCCTAAGGGGGCTTATAGCAATCAGCCCCAGCATTTT

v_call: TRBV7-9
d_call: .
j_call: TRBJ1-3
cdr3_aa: CASSLIQSSGNTIYF
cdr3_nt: TGTGCCAGCAGCTTAATACAGTCCTCTGGAAACACCATATATTTT

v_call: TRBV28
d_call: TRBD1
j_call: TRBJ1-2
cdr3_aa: CASSFPGQFNYGYTF
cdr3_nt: TGTGCCAGCAGTTTCCCGGGACAGTTTAACTATGGCTACACCTTC

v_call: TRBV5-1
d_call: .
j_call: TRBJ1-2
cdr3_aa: CASSLGTSLNYGYTF
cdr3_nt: TGCGCCAGCAGCCTAGGCACCAGTCTGAACTATGGCTACACCTTC